This is a list of T cell receptor beta chains from one sample in a study of blood T cell repertoires in COVID-19. Sequenced by immunoSEQ multiplex PCR; TCRdb stores in-frame clones only, minus some. The sample lists roughly 21,000 clones; 84% were seen once. Sequencing used peripheral blood. Receptor source: a man aged 35 to 55 with acute or convalescent COVID-19. CDR3s include the opening cysteine and the closing phenylalanine or tryptophan. The D gene is left open where the match is weak. Size is stated for part of the rows, as once, few or many counts, or as a class when the clone is expanded.

size	D	J	V	CDR3	DNA
NA	TRBD1	TRBJ2-4	TRBV5-4	CASSPTGAKNIQYF	TGTGCCAGCAGCCCGACAGGGGCCAAAAACATTCAGTACTTC
NA	TRBD1	TRBJ2-4	TRBV5-1	CASSYRTGLAKNIQYF	TGCGCCAGCAGCTACCGGACAGGCCTAGCCAAAAACATTCAGTACTTC
NA	TRBD1	TRBJ2-6	TRBV5-1	CASRPPTGGGDGANVLTF	TGCGCCAGCAGACCCCCTACAGGGGGCGGTGATGGGGCCAACGTCCTGACTTTC
NA	NA	TRBJ1-1	TRBV27	CASSWSYYRTVNTEAFF	TGTGCCAGCAGTTGGTCCTATTACCGGACAGTGAACACTGAAGCTTTCTTT
NA	TRBD1	TRBJ1-5	TRBV18	CASSPDRGNNQPQHF	TGTGCCAGCTCACCGGACAGGGGGAACAATCAGCCCCAGCATTTT
NA	NA	TRBJ2-3	TRBV10-3	CAISESGGDTQYF	TGTGCCATCAGTGAGTCAGGAGGAGATACGCAGTATTTT
NA	TRBD1	TRBJ2-4	TRBV5-1	CASSWDRENIQYF	TGCGCCAGCAGCTGGGACAGAGAAAACATTCAGTACTTC
once	TRBD1	TRBJ1-1	TRBV15	CATSRDYPGGVNTEAFF	TGTGCCACCAGCAGAGATTACCCAGGGGGCGTGAACACTGAAGCTTTCTTT
NA	NA	TRBJ1-5	TRBV6-1	CASSDLGVSQPQHF	TGTGCCAGCAGTGACCTGGGCGTCTCTCAGCCCCAGCATTTT
NA	TRBD1	TRBJ1-1	TRBV30	CAWSTSRDRGAFF	TGTGCCTGGAGTACCTCCCGGGACAGGGGGGCTTTCTTT
NA	NA	TRBJ2-1	TRBV30	CAWRLQGSVGRGSYNEQFF	TGTGCCTGGAGGTTACAAGGGAGTGTGGGGCGGGGTTCCTACAATGAGCAGTTCTTC
NA	TRBD1	TRBJ2-2	TRBV13	CASSWTGRTGELFF	TGTGCCAGCAGCTGGACAGGGCGGACCGGGGAGCTGTTTTTT
NA	TRBD1	TRBJ2-7	TRBV3-1/TRBV3-2	CASSRGTGIRYEQYF	TGTGCCAGCAGCCGCGGGACAGGGATAAGGTACGAGCAGTACTTC
NA	NA	TRBJ2-7	TRBV14	CASSQAGLSYEQYF	TGTGCCAGCAGCCAAGCCGGACTCTCCTACGAGCAGTACTTC
NA	NA	TRBJ2-2	TRBV9	CASSARQATNTGELFF	TGTGCCAGCAGCGCAAGACAGGCTACGAACACCGGGGAGCTGTTTTTT
NA	NA	TRBJ1-3	TRBV30	CAWSVSRGARGNTIYF	TGTGCCTGGAGTGTTTCTCGGGGGGCGCGTGGAAACACCATATATTTT
NA	NA	TRBJ1-2	TRBV29-1	CSVWSGISNYGYTF	TGCAGCGTTTGGTCGGGGATTTCGAACTATGGCTACACCTTC
NA	NA	TRBJ1-5	TRBV30	CAWSVGAGFNQPQHF	TGTGCCTGGAGTGTAGGGGCAGGGTTTAATCAGCCCCAGCATTTT
NA	NA	TRBJ2-7	TRBV6-5	CASSLVRPGDYEQYF	TGTGCCAGCTCCTTAGTTCGGCCAGGGGACTACGAGCAGTACTTC
few	TRBD2	TRBJ2-2	TRBV11-3	CASSTSGGTGELFF	TGTGCCAGCAGTACTAGCGGGGGGACCGGGGAGCTGTTTTTT
NA	TRBD1	TRBJ1-2	TRBV19	CASRRQGATNYGYTF	TGTGCCAGTAGACGACAGGGGGCCACTAACTATGGCTACACCTTC
once	NA	TRBJ2-6	TRBV7-2	CASSLEAASGANVLTF	TGTGCCAGCAGCTTAGAAGCGGCCTCTGGGGCCAACGTCCTGACTTTC
once	NA	TRBJ2-7	TRBV6-2/TRBV6-3	CASSYTGHYLSYEQYF	TGTGCCAGCAGTTACACGGGACATTACTTGTCCTACGAGCAGTACTTC
NA	NA	TRBJ1-2	TRBV12-3/TRBV12-4	CASGQGGYGYTF	TGTGCCAGTGGTCAGGGTGGCTATGGCTACACCTTC
NA	TRBD1	TRBJ1-3	TRBV2	CASSGGGQGISGNTIYF	TGTGCCAGCAGTGGAGGCGGACAGGGGATCTCTGGAAACACCATATATTTT
once	NA	TRBJ2-1	TRBV6-5	CASSYRLGDEQFF	TGTGCCAGCAGTTACCGGCTAGGAGATGAGCAGTTCTTC
NA	NA	TRBJ2-3	TRBV7-2	CASSLLRGSGDTQYF	TGTGCCAGCAGCTTACTGAGGGGGTCAGGCGATACGCAGTATTTT
NA	TRBD1	TRBJ1-5	TRBV19	CASRNTGGLRNQPQHF	TGTGCCAGTAGAAACACAGGGGGACTCCGCAATCAGCCCCAGCATTTT
NA	NA	TRBJ2-3	TRBV5-6	CASSPRDFTDTQYF	TGTGCCAGCAGCCCACGTGACTTCACAGATACGCAGTATTTT
few	NA	TRBJ1-5	TRBV4-1	CASSQDPAGESNQPQHF	TGCGCCAGCAGCCAAGATCCGGCAGGGGAGAGCAATCAGCCCCAGCATTTT
few	NA	TRBJ2-7	TRBV6-5	CASREGGYEQYF	TGTGCCAGCAGGGAGGGAGGCTACGAGCAGTACTTC
few	NA	TRBJ2-7	TRBV19	CASSATVSYEQYF	TGTGCCAGTAGTGCGACAGTCTCCTACGAGCAGTACTTC
NA	TRBD2	TRBJ2-1	TRBV7-9	CASSPTSGRGNEQFF	TGTGCCAGCAGCCCTACTAGCGGGAGGGGCAATGAGCAGTTCTTC
NA	NA	TRBJ2-1	TRBV19	CASSMPHGVYNEQFF	TGTGCCAGTAGTATGCCGCACGGGGTTTACAATGAGCAGTTCTTC
NA	NA	TRBJ1-6	TRBV21-1	CAPRESPLHF	TGTGCCCCGCGAGAGTCACCCCTCCACTTT
NA	NA	TRBJ2-1	TRBV9	CASSVIAENNEQFF	TGTGCCAGCAGCGTAATAGCGGAGAACAATGAGCAGTTCTTC
NA	NA	TRBJ2-6	TRBV5-6	CASSLVVWRADSGANVLTF	TGTGCCAGCAGCTTGGTTGTCTGGAGGGCAGACTCTGGGGCCAACGTCCTGACTTTC
NA	TRBD1	TRBJ1-6	TRBV4-3	CASSQEGTGDSPLHF	TGCGCCAGCAGCCAAGAAGGGACAGGGGATTCACCCCTCCACTTT
NA	NA	TRBJ1-2	TRBV6-1	CASSEVRGGRGYTF	TGTGCCAGCAGTGAAGTCAGGGGCGGACGAGGCTACACCTTC
NA	TRBD1	TRBJ2-4	TRBV7-2	CASSFNRGDIQYF	TGTGCCAGCAGCTTTAACAGGGGGGACATTCAGTACTTC
NA	NA	TRBJ1-4	TRBV6-1	CASSEVGGAGGLFF	TGTGCCAGCAGTGAAGTGGGAGGGGCCGGGGGGCTGTTTTTT
NA	NA	TRBJ1-4	TRBV29-1	CSVDGVNEKLFF	TGCAGCGTTGATGGAGTTAATGAAAAACTGTTTTTT
NA	TRBD1	TRBJ2-3	TRBV19	CASSLGQVGADTQYF	TGTGCCAGTAGCTTGGGACAGGTTGGGGCAGATACGCAGTATTTT
NA	TRBD2	TRBJ2-2	TRBV5-8	CASSLPGTSGSVTGELFF	TGTGCCAGCAGCTTGCCCGGGACTAGCGGGAGTGTCACCGGGGAGCTGTTTTTT
NA	TRBD1	TRBJ1-3	TRBV5-1	CASSLDPWTGGDGNTIYF	TGCGCCAGCAGCTTGGATCCCTGGACAGGGGGCGACGGAAACACCATATATTTT
few	TRBD1	TRBJ1-2	TRBV7-9	CASSPWTGGDYGYTF	TGTGCCAGCAGCCCTTGGACAGGGGGAGACTATGGCTACACCTTC
NA	TRBD1	TRBJ2-7	TRBV24-1	CATSSARDRSYEQYF	TGTGCCACCAGTAGCGCGCGGGACAGGAGCTACGAGCAGTACTTC
NA	TRBD1	TRBJ1-2	TRBV7-2	CASSLVGQNTLTF	TGTGCCAGCAGCTTAGTGGGACAGAACACCCTCACCTTC
few	TRBD1	TRBJ1-1	TRBV3-1/TRBV3-2	CASSPGGDRTEAFF	TGTGCCAGCAGCCCAGGAGGGGACAGAACTGAAGCTTTCTTT
NA	TRBD1	TRBJ1-1	TRBV7-9	CASSFTGTGDTEAFF	TGTGCCAGCAGTTTTACCGGGACAGGGGACACTGAAGCTTTCTTT
NA	NA	TRBJ2-7	TRBV12-5	CASGLIREQYF	TGTGCTAGTGGTTTAATCCGCGAGCAGTACTTC
few	TRBD1	TRBJ1-3	TRBV2	CASSQTAPGQGIGNTIYF	TGTGCCAGCAGTCAAACCGCACCGGGACAGGGGATTGGAAACACCATATATTTT